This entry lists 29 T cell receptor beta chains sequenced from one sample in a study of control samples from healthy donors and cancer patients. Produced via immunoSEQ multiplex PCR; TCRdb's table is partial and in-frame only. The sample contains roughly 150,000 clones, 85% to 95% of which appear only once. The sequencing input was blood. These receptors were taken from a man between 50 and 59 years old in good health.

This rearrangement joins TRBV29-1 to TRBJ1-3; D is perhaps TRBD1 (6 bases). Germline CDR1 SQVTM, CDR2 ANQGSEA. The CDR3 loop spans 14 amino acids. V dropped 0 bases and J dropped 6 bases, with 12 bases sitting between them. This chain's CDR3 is CSVEDPPGANTIYF. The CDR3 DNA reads TGCAGCGTTGAAGATCCCCCAGGGGCAAACACCATATATTTT.

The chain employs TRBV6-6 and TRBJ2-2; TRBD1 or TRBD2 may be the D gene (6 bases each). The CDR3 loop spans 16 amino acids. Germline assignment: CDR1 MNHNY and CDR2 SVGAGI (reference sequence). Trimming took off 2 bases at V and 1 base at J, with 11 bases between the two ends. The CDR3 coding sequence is TGTGCCAGCAGTTACGGAGGGGGGATGAACACCGGGGAGCTGTTTTTT. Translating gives CASSYGGGMNTGELFF.

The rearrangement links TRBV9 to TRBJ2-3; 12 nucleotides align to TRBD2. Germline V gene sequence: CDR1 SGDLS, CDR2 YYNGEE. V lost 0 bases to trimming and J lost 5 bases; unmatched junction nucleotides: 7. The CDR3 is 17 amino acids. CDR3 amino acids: CASSVELAGGGRDTQYF. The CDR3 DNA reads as TGTGCCAGCAGCGTAGAACTAGCGGGAGGAGGTCGAGATACGCAGTATTTT.

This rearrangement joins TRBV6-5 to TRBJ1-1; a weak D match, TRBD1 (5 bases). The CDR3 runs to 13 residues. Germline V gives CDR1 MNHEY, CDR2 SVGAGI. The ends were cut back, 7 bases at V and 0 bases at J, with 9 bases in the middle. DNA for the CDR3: TGTGCCAGCACCCCGACAGTGAACACTGAAGCTTTCTTT. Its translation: CASTPTVNTEAFF.

CDR3 amino acids: CASSPNGLQSDEQFF. The CDR3 bases are TGCGCCAGCAGCCCTAACGGGTTGCAATCCGATGAGCAGTTCTTC. The chain has TRBV5-1 and TRBJ2-1; the D is unclear. The V end lost 4 bases, the J end lost 8 bases, and 19 bases lay between the germline ends. This CDR3 is 15 amino acids long. The germline gives CDR1 SGHRS, CDR2 YFSETQ.

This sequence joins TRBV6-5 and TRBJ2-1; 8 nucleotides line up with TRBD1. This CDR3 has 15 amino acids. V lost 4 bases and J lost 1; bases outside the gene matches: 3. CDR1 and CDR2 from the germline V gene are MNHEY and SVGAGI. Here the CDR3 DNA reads TGTGCCAGCAGTTCTCGACAGGGGTCCTACAATGAGCAGTTCTTC. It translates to CASSSRQGSYNEQFF.

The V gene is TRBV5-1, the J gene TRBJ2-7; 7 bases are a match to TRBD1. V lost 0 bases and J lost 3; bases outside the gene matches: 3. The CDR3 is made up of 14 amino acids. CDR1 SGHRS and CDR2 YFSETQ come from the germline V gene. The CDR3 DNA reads TGCGCCAGCAGCTTGGGGACAGGCATCTACGAGCAGTACTTC. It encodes CASSLGTGIYEQYF.

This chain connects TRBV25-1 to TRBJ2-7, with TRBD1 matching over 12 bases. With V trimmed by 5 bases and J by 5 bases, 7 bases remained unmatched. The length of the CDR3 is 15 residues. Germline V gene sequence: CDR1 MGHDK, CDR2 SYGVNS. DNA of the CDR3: TGTGCCAGCAGTTTTACCGGGACAGGGGGCGACGAGCAGTACTTC. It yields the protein CASSFTGTGGDEQYF.

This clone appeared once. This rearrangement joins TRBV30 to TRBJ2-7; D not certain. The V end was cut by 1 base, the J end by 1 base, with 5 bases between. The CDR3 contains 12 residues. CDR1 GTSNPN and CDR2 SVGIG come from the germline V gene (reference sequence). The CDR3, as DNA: TGTGCCTGGAGTGCGATGTCCTACGAGCAGTACTTC. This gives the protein CAWSAMSYEQYF.

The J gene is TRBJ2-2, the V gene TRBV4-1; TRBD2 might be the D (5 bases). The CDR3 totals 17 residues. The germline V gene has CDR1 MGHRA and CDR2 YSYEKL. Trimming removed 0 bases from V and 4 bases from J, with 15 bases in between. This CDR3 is CASSQDRWEMGTGELFF. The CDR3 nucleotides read TGCGCCAGCAGCCAAGATCGGTGGGAGATGGGCACCGGGGAGCTGTTTTTT.

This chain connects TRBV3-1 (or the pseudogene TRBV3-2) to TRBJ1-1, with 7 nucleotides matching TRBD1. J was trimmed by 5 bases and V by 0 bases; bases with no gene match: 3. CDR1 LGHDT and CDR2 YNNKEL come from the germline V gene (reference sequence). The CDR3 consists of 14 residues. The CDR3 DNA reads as TGTGCCAGCAGCCAAGACAGGGGGAGGACTGAAGCTTTCTTT. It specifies CASSQDRGRTEAFF.

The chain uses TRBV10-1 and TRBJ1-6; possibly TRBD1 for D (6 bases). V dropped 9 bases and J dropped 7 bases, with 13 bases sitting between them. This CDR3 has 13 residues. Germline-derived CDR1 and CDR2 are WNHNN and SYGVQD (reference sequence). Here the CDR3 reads CASQGTGNSPLHF. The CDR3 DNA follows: TGCGCCAGTCAAGGAACAGGGAATTCACCCCTCCACTTT.

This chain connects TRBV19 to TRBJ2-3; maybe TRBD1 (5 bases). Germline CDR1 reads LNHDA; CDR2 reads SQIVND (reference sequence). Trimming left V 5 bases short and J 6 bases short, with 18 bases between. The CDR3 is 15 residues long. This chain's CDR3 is CASSPRGMVEDTQYF. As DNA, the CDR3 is TGTGCCAGTAGTCCTAGGGGAATGGTAGAGGATACGCAGTATTTT.

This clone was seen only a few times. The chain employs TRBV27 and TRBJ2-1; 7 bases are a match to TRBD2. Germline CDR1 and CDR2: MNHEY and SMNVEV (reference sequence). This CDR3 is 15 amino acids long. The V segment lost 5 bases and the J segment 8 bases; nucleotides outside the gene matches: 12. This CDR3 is CASSLSSGPLDEQFF. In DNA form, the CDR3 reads TGTGCCAGCAGTCTCTCTAGCGGACCCTTGGATGAGCAGTTCTTC.

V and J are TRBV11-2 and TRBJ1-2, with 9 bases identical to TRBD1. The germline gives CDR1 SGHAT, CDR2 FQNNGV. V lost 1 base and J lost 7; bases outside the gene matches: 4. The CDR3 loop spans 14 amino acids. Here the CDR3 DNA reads TGTGCCAGCAGCTTAGCAGGACAGGGGACTGGCTACACCTTC. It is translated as CASSLAGQGTGYTF.

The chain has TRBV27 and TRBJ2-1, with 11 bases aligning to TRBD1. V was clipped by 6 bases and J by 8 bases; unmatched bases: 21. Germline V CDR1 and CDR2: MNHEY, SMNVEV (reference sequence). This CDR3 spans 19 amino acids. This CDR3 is CASSLDRTGGNRKRDEQFF. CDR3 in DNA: TGTGCCAGCAGCCTAGACCGGACAGGGGGCAATCGTAAGCGGGATGAGCAGTTCTTC.

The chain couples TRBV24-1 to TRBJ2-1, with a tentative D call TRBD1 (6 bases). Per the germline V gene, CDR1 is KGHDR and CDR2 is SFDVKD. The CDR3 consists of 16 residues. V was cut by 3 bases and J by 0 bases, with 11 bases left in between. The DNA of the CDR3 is TGTGCCACCAGTGATGACAGGTCGAGCTCCTACAATGAGCAGTTCTTC. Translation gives CATSDDRSSSYNEQFF.

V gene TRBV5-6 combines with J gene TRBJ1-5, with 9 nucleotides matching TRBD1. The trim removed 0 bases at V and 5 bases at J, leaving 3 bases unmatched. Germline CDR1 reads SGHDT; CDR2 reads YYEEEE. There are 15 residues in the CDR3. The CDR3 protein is CASSLGGTGYQPQHF. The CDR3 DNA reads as TGTGCCAGCAGCTTGGGAGGGACAGGGTATCAGCCCCAGCATTTT.

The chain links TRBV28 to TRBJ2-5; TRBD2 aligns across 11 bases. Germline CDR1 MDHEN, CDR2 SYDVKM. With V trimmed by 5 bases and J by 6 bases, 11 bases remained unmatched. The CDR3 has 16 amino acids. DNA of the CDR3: TGTGCCAGCAGTCCATTACTAGCGGGAGAATGGAAGACCCAGTACTTC. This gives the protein CASSPLLAGEWKTQYF.

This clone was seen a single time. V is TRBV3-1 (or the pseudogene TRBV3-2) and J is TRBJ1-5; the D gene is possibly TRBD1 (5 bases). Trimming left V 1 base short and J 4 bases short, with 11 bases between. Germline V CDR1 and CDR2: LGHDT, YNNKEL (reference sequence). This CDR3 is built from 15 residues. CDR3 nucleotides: TGTGCCAGCAGCCAAGGATTGACAGAGAATCAGCCCCAGCATTTT. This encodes CASSQGLTENQPQHF.

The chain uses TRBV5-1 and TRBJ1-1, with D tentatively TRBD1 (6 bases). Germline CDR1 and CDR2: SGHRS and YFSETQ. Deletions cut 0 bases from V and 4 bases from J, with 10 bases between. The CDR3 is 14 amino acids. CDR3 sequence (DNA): TGCGCCAGCAGCTTGGACTTAGGGGGCACTGAAGCTTTCTTT. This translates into CASSLDLGGTEAFF.

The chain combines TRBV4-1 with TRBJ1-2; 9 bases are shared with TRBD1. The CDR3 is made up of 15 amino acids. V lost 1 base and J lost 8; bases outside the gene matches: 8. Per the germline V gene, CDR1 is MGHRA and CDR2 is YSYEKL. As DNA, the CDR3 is TGCGCCAGCAGCCAAGGAACGGGACAGGGTGGAGGCTACACCTTC. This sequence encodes CASSQGTGQGGGYTF.

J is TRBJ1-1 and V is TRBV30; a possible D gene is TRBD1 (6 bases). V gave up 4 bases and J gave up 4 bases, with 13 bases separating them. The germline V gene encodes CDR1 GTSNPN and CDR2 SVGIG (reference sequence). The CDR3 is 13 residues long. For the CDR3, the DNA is TGTGCCTGGATAGGACAGCTTGGCACTGAAGCTTTCTTT. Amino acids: CAWIGQLGTEAFF.

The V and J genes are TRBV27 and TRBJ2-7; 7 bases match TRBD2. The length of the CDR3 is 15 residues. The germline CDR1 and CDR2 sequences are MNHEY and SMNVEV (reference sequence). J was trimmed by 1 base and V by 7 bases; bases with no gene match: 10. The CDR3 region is CASTLRGSLSYEQYF. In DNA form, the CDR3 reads TGTGCCAGCACCCTGCGCGGGAGTCTATCCTACGAGCAGTACTTC.

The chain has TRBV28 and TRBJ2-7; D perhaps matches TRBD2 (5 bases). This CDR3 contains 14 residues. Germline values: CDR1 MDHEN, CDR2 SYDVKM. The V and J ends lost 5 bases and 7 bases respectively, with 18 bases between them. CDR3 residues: CASSPPFKSGEQYF. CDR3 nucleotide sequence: TGTGCCAGCAGTCCTCCCTTCAAGTCGGGAGAGCAGTACTTC.

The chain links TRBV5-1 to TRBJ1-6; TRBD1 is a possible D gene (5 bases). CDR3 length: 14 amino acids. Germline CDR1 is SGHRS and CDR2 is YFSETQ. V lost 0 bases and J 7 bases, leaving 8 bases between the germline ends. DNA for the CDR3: TGCGCCAGCAGCTTGGGACAGCCGAATTCACCCCTCCACTTT. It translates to CASSLGQPNSPLHF.

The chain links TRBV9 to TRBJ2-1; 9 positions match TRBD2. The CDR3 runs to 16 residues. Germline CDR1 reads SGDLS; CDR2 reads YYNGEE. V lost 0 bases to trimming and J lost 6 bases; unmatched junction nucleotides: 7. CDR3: CASSVGGLAGINEQFF. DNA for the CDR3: TGTGCCAGCAGCGTAGGCGGGCTAGCGGGAATCAATGAGCAGTTCTTC.

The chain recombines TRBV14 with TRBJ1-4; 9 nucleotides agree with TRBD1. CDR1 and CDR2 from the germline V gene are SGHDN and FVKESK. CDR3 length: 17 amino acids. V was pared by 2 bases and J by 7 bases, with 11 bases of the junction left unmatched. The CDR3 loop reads CASSQLPPGTGREKLFF. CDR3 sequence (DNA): TGTGCCAGCAGCCAACTACCCCCAGGGACAGGGCGTGAAAAACTGTTTTTT.

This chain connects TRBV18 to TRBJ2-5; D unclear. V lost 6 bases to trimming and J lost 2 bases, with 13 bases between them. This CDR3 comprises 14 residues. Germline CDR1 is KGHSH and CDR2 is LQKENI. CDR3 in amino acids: CASSPSDVQETQYF. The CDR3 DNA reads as TGTGCCAGCTCGCCTTCGGACGTTCAAGAGACCCAGTACTTC.